The T cell receptor beta chain described here comes from a study of CD8 T cells in ankylosing spondylitis. Study-level findings and limits: Prior work had noted some motif variants in reactive arthritis blood and synovial fluid. Within ankylosing spondylitis blood, a TCR beta motif made up of under 10 highly homologous variants appeared to be characteristic.

Many counts were recorded for this clonotype. Its antigen is still unknown. TCRdb used MiXCR to reprocess the 5' RACE reads, holding one entry per CDR3 protein. The sample carries 200,000 to 250,000 distinct CDR3 sequences, about 7% recorded once. V was trimmed by 1 base and J by 0 bases, leaving 16 bases between them. The germline V gene has CDR1 SEHNR and CDR2 FQNEAQ (reference sequence). The CDR3 covers 17 residues. The sequencing input was blood, either unsorted or a sorted T cell fraction (not recorded which). V usage is TRBV7-9 and J usage is TRBJ2-7; D may be TRBD2 (6 bases). The receptor was derived from a male donor with ankylosing spondylitis. The CDR3 spells CASSLGPLEGSSYEQYF. CDR3 DNA: TGTGCCAGCAGCTTAGGCCCCCTGGAGGGGAGCTCCTACGAGCAGTACTTC.